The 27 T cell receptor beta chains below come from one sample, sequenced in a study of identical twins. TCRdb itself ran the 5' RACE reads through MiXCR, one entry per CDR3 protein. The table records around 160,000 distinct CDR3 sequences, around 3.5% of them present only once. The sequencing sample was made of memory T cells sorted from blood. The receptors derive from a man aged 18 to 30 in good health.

DNA of the CDR3: TGTGCCAGCAGCAGACAGGGGGCCGGCACCGGGGAGCTGTTTTTT. This gives the protein CASSRQGAGTGELFF. The chain links TRBV7-8 to TRBJ2-2; TRBD1 matches at 10 bases. V was clipped by 5 bases and J by 4 bases; unmatched bases: 4. This CDR3 is built from 15 residues. Germline V CDR1 and CDR2: SGHVS, FQNEAQ.

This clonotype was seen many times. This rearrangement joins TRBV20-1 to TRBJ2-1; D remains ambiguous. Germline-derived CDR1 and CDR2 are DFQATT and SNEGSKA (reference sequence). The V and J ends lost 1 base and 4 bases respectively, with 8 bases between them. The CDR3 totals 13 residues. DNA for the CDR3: TGCAGTGCTAGAGTTGGACGTTACAATGAGCAGTTCTTC. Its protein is CSARVGRYNEQFF.

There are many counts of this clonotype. The CDR3 nucleotides read TGCAGCCTCACGTTGACAGATACGCAGTATTTT. Translating gives CSLTLTDTQYF. The chain combines TRBV29-1 with TRBJ2-3; D gene ambiguous. The CDR3 has 11 amino acids. Trimming removed 8 bases at V and 3 bases at J, with 9 bases between. The V gene's germline CDR1 is SQVTM and CDR2 ANQGSEA.

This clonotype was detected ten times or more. CDR3 DNA sequence: TGTGCCAGCAGTTTCGCGGGACAGGGGAACACTGAAGCTTTCTTT. Encoded protein: CASSFAGQGNTEAFF. The chain couples TRBV6-2 or TRBV6-3 to TRBJ1-1; 9 bases agree with TRBD1. Germline lookup yields CDR1 MNHEY and CDR2 SVGEGT. This CDR3 has 15 residues. J gave up 1 base and V 4 bases, and 4 bases lay outside the gene matches.

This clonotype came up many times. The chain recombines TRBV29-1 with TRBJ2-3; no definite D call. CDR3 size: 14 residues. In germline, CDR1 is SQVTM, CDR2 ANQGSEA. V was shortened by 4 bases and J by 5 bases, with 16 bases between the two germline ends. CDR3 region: CSVGAGGTVDTQYF. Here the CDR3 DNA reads TGCAGCGTTGGAGCCGGCGGAACCGTAGATACGCAGTATTTT.

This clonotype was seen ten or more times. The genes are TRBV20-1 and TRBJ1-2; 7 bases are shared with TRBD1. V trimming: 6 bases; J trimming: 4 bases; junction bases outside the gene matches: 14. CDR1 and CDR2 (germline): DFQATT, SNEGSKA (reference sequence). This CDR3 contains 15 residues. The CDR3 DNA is TGCAGTGCCGCAAACCGGGACAGTCTACTCTATGGCTACACCTTC. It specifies CSAANRDSLLYGYTF.

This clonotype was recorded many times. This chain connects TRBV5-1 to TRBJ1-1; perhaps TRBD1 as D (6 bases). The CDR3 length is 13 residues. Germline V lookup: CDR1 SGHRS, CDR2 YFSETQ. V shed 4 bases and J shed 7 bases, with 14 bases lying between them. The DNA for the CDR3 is TGCGCCAGCAGCCAAACAGGGTTGGTTGAAGCTTTCTTT. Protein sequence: CASSQTGLVEAFF.

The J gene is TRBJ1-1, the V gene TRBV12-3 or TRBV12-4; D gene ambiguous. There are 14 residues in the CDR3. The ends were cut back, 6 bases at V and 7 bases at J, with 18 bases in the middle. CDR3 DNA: TGTGCCAGCAGCCAAAGCGACCGACGGGGTGAAGCTTTCTTT. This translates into CASSQSDRRGEAFF.

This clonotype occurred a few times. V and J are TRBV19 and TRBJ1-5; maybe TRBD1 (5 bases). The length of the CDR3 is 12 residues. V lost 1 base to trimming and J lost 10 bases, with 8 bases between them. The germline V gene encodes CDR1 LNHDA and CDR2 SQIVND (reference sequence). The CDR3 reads CASSIAGFPQHF. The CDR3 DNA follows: TGTGCCAGTAGTATAGCAGGGTTCCCCCAGCATTTT.

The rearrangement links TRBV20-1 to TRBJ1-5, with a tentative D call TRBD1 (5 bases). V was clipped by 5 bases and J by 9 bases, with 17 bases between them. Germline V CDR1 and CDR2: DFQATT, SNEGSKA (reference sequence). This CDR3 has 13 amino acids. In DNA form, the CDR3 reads TGCAGTGCTGCCCGGGACCCGGAGAGGCCCCAGCATTTT. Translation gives CSAARDPERPQHF.

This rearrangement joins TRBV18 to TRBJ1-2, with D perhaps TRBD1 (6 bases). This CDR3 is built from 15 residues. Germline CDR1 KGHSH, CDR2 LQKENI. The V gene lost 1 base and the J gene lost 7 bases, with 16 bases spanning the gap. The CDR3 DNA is TGTGCCAGCTCACCACGTACCCCGGGGGCTGTTGGCTACACCTTC. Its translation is CASSPRTPGAVGYTF.

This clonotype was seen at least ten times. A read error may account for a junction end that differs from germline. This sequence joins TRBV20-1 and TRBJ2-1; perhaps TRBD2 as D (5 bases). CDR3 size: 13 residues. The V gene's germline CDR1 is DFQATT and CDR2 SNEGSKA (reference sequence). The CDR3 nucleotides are TGCAGCGCTAGGATGGCTAGCATCAATGAGCAGTTCTTC. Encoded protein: CSARMASINEQFF.

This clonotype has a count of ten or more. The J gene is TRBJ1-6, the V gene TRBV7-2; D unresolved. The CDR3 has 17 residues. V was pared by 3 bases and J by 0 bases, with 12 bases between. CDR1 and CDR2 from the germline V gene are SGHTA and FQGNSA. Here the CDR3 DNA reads TGTGCCAGCAGCTTGGCACTTATTAACTCCTATAATTCACCCCTCCACTTT. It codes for CASSLALINSYNSPLHF.

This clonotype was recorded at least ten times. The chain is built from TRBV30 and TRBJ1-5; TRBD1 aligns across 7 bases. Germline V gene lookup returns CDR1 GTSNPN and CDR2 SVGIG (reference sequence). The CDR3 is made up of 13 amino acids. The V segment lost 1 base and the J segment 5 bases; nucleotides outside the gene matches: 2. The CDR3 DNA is TGTGCCTGGAGTGGACAGGGCGATCAGCCCCAGCATTTT. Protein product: CAWSGQGDQPQHF.

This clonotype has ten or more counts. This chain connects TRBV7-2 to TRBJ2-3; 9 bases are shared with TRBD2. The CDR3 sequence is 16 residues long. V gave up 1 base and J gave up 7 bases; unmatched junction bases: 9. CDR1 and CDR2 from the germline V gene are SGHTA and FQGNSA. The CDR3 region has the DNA TGTGCCAGCAGCTTAGGGATTAGCGGGAGTCTCAATACGCAGTATTTT. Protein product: CASSLGISGSLNTQYF.

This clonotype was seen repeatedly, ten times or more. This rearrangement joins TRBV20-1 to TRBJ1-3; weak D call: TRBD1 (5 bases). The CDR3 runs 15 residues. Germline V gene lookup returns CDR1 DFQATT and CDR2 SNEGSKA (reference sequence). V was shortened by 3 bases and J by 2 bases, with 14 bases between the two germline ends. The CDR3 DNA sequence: TGCAGTGCTAGCGAAGGGGAGAGAGCTGGAAACACCATATATTTT. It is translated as CSASEGERAGNTIYF.

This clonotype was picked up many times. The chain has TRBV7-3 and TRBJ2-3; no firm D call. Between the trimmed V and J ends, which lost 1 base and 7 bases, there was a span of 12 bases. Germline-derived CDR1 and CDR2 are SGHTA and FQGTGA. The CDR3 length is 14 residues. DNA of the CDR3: TGTGCCAGCAGCTTAAACTCGCTGGGCAATACGCAGTATTTT. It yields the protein CASSLNSLGNTQYF. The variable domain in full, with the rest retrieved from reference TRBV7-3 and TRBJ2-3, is GAGVSQTPSNKVTEKGKYVELRCDPISGHTALYWYRQSLGQGPEFLIYFQGTGAADDSGLPNDRFFAVRPEGSVSTLKIQRTERGDSAVYLCASSLNSLGNTQYFGPGTRLTVL.

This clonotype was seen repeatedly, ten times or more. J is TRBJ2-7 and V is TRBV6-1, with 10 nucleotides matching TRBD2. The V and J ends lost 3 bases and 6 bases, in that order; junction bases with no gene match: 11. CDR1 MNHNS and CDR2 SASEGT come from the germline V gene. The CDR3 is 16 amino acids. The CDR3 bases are TGTGCCAGCAGTGAGAAGGGAGCGGGAGGGTCCGCCGAGCAGTACGTC. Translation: CASSEKGAGGSAEQYV.

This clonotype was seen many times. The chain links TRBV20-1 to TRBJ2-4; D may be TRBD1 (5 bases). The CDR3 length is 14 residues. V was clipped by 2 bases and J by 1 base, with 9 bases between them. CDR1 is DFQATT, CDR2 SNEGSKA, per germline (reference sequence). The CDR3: CSARQGYAKNIQYF. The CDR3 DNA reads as TGCAGTGCTAGACAGGGTTACGCCAAAAACATTCAGTACTTC.

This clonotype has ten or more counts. The CDR3 DNA is TGCGCCAGCAGCCTTGACAGGAATTCACCCCTCCACTTT. Protein sequence: CASSLDRNSPLHF. The chain uses TRBV5-1 and TRBJ1-6; D possibly corresponds to TRBD1 (6 bases). The V end was cut by 4 bases, the J end by 7 bases, with 9 bases between. The germline CDR1 and CDR2 sequences are SGHRS and YFSETQ. The CDR3 covers 13 residues. Looking up the rest from reference TRBV5-1 and TRBJ1-6 gives the full variable domain: KAGVTQTPRYLIKTRGQQVTLSCSPISGHRSVSWYQQTPGQGLQFLFEYFSETQRNKGNFPGRFSGRQFSNSRSEMNVSTLELGDSALYLCASSLDRNSPLHFGNGTRLTVT.

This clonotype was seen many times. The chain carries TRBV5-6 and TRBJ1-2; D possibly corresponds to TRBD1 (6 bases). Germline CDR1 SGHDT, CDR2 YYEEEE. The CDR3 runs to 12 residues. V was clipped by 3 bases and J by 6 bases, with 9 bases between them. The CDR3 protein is CASSWRQDGYTF. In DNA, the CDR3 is TGTGCCAGCAGCTGGCGACAGGATGGCTACACCTTC. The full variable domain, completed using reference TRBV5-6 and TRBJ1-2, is DAGVTQSPTHLIKTRGQQVTLRCSPKSGHDTVSWYQQALGQGPQFIFQYYEEEERQRGNFPDRFSGHQFPNYSSELNVNALLLGDSALYLCASSWRQDGYTFGSGTRLTVV.

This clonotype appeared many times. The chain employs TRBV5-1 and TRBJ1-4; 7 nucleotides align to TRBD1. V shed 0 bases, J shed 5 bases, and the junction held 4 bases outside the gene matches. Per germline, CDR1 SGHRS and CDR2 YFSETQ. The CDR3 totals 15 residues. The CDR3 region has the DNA TGCGCCAGCAGCTTGGCGACAGGGAAGAATGAAAAACTGTTTTTT. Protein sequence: CASSLATGKNEKLFF.

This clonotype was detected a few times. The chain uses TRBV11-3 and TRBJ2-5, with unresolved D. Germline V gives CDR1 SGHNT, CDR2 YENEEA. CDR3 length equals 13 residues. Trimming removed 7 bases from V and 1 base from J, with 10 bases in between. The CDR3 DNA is TGTGCCAGCACCCCCGGGCCCCAAGAGACCCAGTACTTC. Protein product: CASTPGPQETQYF.

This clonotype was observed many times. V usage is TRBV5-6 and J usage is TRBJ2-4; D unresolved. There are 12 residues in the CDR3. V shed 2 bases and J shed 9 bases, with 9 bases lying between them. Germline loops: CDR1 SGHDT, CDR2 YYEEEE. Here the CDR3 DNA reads TGTGCCAGCAGCTTTTCGGACGGCATTCAGTACTTC. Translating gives CASSFSDGIQYF. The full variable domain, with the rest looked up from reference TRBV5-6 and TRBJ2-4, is DAGVTQSPTHLIKTRGQQVTLRCSPKSGHDTVSWYQQALGQGPQFIFQYYEEEERQRGNFPDRFSGHQFPNYSSELNVNALLLGDSALYLCASSFSDGIQYFGAGTRLSVL.

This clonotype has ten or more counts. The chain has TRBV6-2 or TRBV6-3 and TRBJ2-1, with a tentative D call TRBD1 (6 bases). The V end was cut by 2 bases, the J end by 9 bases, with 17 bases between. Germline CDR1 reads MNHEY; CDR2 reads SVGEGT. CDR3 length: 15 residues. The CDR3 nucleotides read TGTGCCAGCAGTTACAGTGGCGCAGGGACAAGTGAGCAGTTCTTC. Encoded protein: CASSYSGAGTSEQFF.

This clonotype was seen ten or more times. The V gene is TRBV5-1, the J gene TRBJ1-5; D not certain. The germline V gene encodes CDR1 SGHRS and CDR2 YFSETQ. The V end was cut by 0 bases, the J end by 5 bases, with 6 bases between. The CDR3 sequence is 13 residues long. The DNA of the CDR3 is TGCGCCAGCAGCTTGGGAAGGGATCAGCCCCAGCATTTT. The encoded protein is CASSLGRDQPQHF.

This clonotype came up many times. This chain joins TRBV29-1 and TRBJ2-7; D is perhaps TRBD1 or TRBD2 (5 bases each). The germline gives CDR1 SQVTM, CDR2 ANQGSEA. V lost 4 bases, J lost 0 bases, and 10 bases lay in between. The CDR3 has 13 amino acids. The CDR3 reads CSVGPGSSYEQYF. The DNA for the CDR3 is TGCAGCGTTGGCCCAGGGAGCTCCTACGAGCAGTACTTC.